This passage covers 10 T cell receptor beta chains from one sample sequenced in a study of blood T cell repertoires in COVID-19. The protocol was immunoSEQ multiplex PCR, while the TCRdb copy is restricted to in-frame clones and leaves out a portion. The data hold around 200,000 clones, with 80% to 90% observed a single time. The sample taken for sequencing was peripheral blood. The receptors stem from a man aged 50 to 60 with active or convalescent COVID-19.

V gene TRBV7-3 combines with J gene TRBJ2-3, with TRBD2 identical over 8 bases. CDR1 and CDR2 from the germline V gene are SGHTA and FQGTGA. This CDR3 comprises 18 residues. Trimming cost V 4 bases and J 4 bases; bases outside gene matches: 16. CDR3 amino acids: CASSSPSAGGPRADTQYF. As DNA, the CDR3 is TGTGCCAGCAGCTCCCCTTCTGCGGGAGGCCCACGGGCAGATACGCAGTATTTT.

This chain links TRBV5-6 with TRBJ2-3, with 8 positions matching TRBD2. Germline V gene data show CDR1 as SGHDT and CDR2 as YYEEEE. CDR3 length: 15 amino acids. V lost 2 bases and J lost 2; bases outside the gene matches: 4. The CDR3 DNA is TGTGCCAGCAGCTTTACTAGCGGACCCACAGATACGCAGTATTTT. This gives the protein CASSFTSGPTDTQYF.

The chain joins TRBV6-5 to TRBJ2-6; tentative D call: TRBD2 (5 bases). V was shortened by 3 bases and J by 0 bases, with 6 bases between the two germline ends. Germline lookup yields CDR1 MNHEY and CDR2 SVGAGI. The CDR3 extends over 15 amino acids. CDR3 amino acids: CASSYGSSGANVLTF. As DNA, the CDR3 is TGTGCCAGCAGTTATGGGAGCTCTGGGGCCAACGTCCTGACTTTC.

The rearrangement uses TRBV11-2 and TRBJ2-7, with 9 bases fitting TRBD1. CDR3 length equals 16 residues. Germline V gives CDR1 SGHAT, CDR2 FQNNGV. The junction had 12 bases not matched to a gene; V was cut back by 3 bases and J by 6 bases. CDR3 sequence: CASSFSPTGGMSEQYF. CDR3 nucleotide sequence: TGTGCCAGCAGCTTTAGCCCGACAGGGGGGATGAGCGAGCAGTACTTC.

This chain links TRBV6-5 with TRBJ1-1; D might be TRBD1 (6 bases). Trimming shortened V by 6 bases and J by 5 bases, and 16 bases separated the two germline ends. Germline assignment: CDR1 MNHEY and CDR2 SVGAGI. The CDR3 extends over 14 amino acids. In nucleotides, the CDR3 is TGTGCCAGCAGGACCCTACAGGGAGGGACTGAAGCTTTCTTT. Amino acid sequence: CASRTLQGGTEAFF.

The gene calls are TRBV7-9 and TRBJ1-2, with a possible D match to TRBD1 (6 bases). CDR1 SEHNR and CDR2 FQNEAQ come from the germline V gene (reference sequence). Trimming pared 2 bases from V and 8 bases from J, leaving 12 bases between. The CDR3 length is 13 residues. CDR3 in DNA: TGTGCCAGCAGCTTACGCGGGGGCTACGGCTACACCTTC. Protein sequence: CASSLRGGYGYTF.

Written as DNA, the CDR3 is TGTGCTTTAGGGGGCAGCTATGGCTACACCTTC. The encoded protein is CALGGSYGYTF. The chain combines TRBV19 with TRBJ1-2, with 7 bases matching TRBD1. Germline V gene sequence: CDR1 LNHDA, CDR2 SQIVND (reference sequence). This CDR3 has 11 amino acids.

This chain joins TRBV5-1 and TRBJ2-7, with D maybe TRBD2 (6 bases). V dropped 0 bases and J dropped 5 bases, with 15 bases sitting between them. Germline V gives CDR1 SGHRS, CDR2 YFSETQ. CDR3 size: 15 residues. The CDR3 loop reads CASSLGGTQSNEQYF. CDR3 sequence (DNA): TGCGCCAGCAGCTTGGGCGGGACCCAATCGAACGAGCAGTACTTC.

This chain uses TRBV15 with TRBJ2-3, with 10 bases matching TRBD2. The V gene end was trimmed by 0 bases and the J gene end by 0 bases; junction bases not matched to a gene: 6. Germline V lookup: CDR1 LNHNV, CDR2 YYDKDF (reference sequence). This CDR3 is built from 18 residues. CDR3: CATSRDLYSGGSTDTQYF. The DNA for the CDR3 is TGTGCCACCAGCAGAGATCTCTATAGCGGGGGGAGCACAGATACGCAGTATTTT.

The chain has TRBV19 and TRBJ1-3; D gene uncertain. In germline, CDR1 is LNHDA, CDR2 SQIVND (reference sequence). The CDR3 is 13 residues long. Trimming shortened V by 7 bases and J by 2 bases, and 9 bases separated the two germline ends. The CDR3 here is CASTRQAGNTIYF. In DNA form, the CDR3 reads TGTGCCAGTACTCGGCAGGCTGGAAACACCATATATTTT.